This entry concerns a single T cell receptor beta chain. TCRdb keeps only in-frame clones here, not all; method: immunoSEQ multiplex PCR. Found here are about 20,000 clones, just over 85% of them singletons; the top ten hold roughly 3.8%. The V and J ends lost 0 bases and 4 bases respectively, with 6 bases between them. The germline gives CDR1 LGHNA, CDR2 YSLEER. The CDR3 runs to 13 residues. The sample belongs to a study of blood T cell repertoires in COVID-19. Sequenced: peripheral blood. The V and J genes are TRBV4-3 and TRBJ1-1; no clear D. The sequence was obtained from a man aged 50 to 59 with active COVID-19. The CDR3: CASSQEFFTEAFF. The DNA of the CDR3 is TGCGCCAGCAGCCAAGAGTTCTTCACTGAAGCTTTCTTT.